Listed here are 32 T cell receptor beta chains from one sample, sequenced in a study of shared T cell receptors in the human thymus. TCRdb keeps only in-frame clones here, not all; method: immunoSEQ multiplex PCR. The repertoire consists of about 660,000 clones, with 70% to 90% occurring once and the leading ten covering roughly 0.0087%. These records were also assigned to another study, of human thymus T cells.

Sequenced: thymocytes. These receptors originate from a boy in the first two years of life with a congenital heart defect.

The rearrangement joins TRBV21-1 to TRBJ2-3; the tabulated D call, TRBD2, remains unverified against the DNA. TRBV21-1 is reported as a pseudogene. This CDR3 comprises 12 residues. In nucleotides, the CDR3 is TGTGCCAGCACCACTATCATCGATACGCAGTATTTT. Translation gives CASTTIIDTQYF.

This clone appeared once. This sequence joins TRBV2 and TRBJ1-1; maybe TRBD1 (6 bases). V gave up 2 bases and J gave up 1 base, with 11 bases separating them. Per the germline V gene, CDR1 is SNHLY and CDR2 is FYNNEI. The CDR3 contains 15 residues. As DNA, the CDR3 is TGTGCCAGCAGTGAAAAGACAGGTTCGAACACTGAAGCTTTCTTT. Translated: CASSEKTGSNTEAFF.

J is TRBJ2-7 and V is TRBV11-2; 11 nucleotides line up with TRBD2. This CDR3 comprises 18 residues. V dropped 0 bases and J dropped 3; count of bases not matched to a gene: 10. Germline CDR1 SGHAT, CDR2 FQNNGV. The CDR3 reads CASSLDFPETSGNYEQYF. DNA for the CDR3: TGTGCCAGCAGCTTAGATTTTCCTGAGACTAGCGGGAACTACGAGCAGTACTTC.

This chain connects TRBV10-2 to TRBJ2-7; 7 nucleotides agree with TRBD2. V shed 5 bases and J 0 bases; nucleotides not matched to a gene: 7. The germline gives CDR1 WSHSY, CDR2 SAAADI. This CDR3 comprises 15 residues. The CDR3 sequence: CASSPSGSSSYEQYF. Written as DNA, the CDR3 is TGCGCCAGCAGTCCTAGCGGCTCATCCTCCTACGAGCAGTACTTC.

Written as DNA, the CDR3 is TGTGCCAGCAGGAGACAGGGGAGGAACACTGAAGCTTTCTTT. It encodes CASRRQGRNTEAFF. The rearrangement joins TRBV6-1 to TRBJ1-1; 8 bases are a match to TRBD1. CDR3 size: 14 residues. The germline CDR1 and CDR2 sequences are MNHNS and SASEGT. The junction had 4 bases not matched to a gene; V was cut back by 6 bases and J by 1 base.

The chain couples TRBV4-3 to TRBJ2-7, with 7 nucleotides matching TRBD2. The CDR3 loop spans 17 amino acids. V was pared by 0 bases and J by 2 bases, with 10 bases of the junction left unmatched. Germline V CDR1 and CDR2: LGHNA, YSLEER. DNA for the CDR3: TGCGCCAGCAGCCAAGATAAGCGGGAACGACAGACCTACGAGCAGTACTTC. Translating gives CASSQDKRERQTYEQYF.

The chain links TRBV28 to TRBJ1-1; no reliable D call. V was clipped by 2 bases and J by 5 bases, with 15 bases between them. Germline lookup yields CDR1 MDHEN and CDR2 SYDVKM. The CDR3 length is 15 residues. The CDR3: CASSLNFGYGTEAFF. The CDR3 DNA reads TGTGCCAGCAGTTTAAATTTCGGGTACGGGACTGAAGCTTTCTTT.

The chain has TRBV28 and TRBJ2-1; 9 positions agree with TRBD2. Germline V gene data show CDR1 as MDHEN and CDR2 as SYDVKM. CDR3 size: 15 residues. V gave up 9 bases and J gave up 6 bases; unmatched junction bases: 12. The CDR3 sequence: CASDRPTSGSNEQFF. The CDR3 bases are TGTGCCAGTGATCGACCGACTAGCGGATCCAATGAGCAGTTCTTC.

CDR3 DNA sequence: TGCGCCAGCAGCCCACGACAGGGGGCGGGCTACACCTTC. The encoded protein is CASSPRQGAGYTF. The genes are TRBV4-3 and TRBJ1-2; 10 bases fit TRBD1. This CDR3 is 13 amino acids long. With 4 bases clipped from V and 8 bases from J, the junction kept 4 bases outside the gene matches. Germline lookup yields CDR1 LGHNA and CDR2 YSLEER.

For the CDR3, the DNA is TGCGCCAGCAGCCAAGGAGAACAGGGGGCAGAAGGCGAGCAGTACTTC. The encoded protein is CASSQGEQGAEGEQYF. The rearrangement uses TRBV4-1 and TRBJ2-7; 9 bases agree with TRBD1. CDR1 is MGHRA, CDR2 YSYEKL, per germline. The CDR3 extends over 16 amino acids. The junction had 10 bases not matched to a gene; V was cut back by 1 base and J by 6 bases.

This chain links TRBV27 with TRBJ2-7; TRBD2 matches at 8 bases. The CDR3 consists of 14 residues. Germline V gene sequence: CDR1 MNHEY, CDR2 SMNVEV (reference sequence). V trimming: 3 bases; J trimming: 4 bases; junction bases outside the gene matches: 5. The CDR3 loop reads CASSLVAGRYEQYF. The CDR3 region has the DNA TGTGCCAGCAGTTTGGTAGCGGGAAGATACGAGCAGTACTTC.

This chain uses TRBV7-9 with TRBJ2-1, with 7 bases lining up with TRBD2. The CDR3 sequence is 16 residues long. V shed 1 base and J 0 bases; nucleotides not matched to a gene: 3. CDR1 SEHNR and CDR2 FQNEAQ come from the germline V gene (reference sequence). The CDR3 nucleotides are TGTGCCAGCAGCTTAGTGGGGGGGAGCTCCTACAATGAGCAGTTCTTC. Translation: CASSLVGGSSYNEQFF. Combining the CDR3 with reference TRBV7-9 and TRBJ2-1 gives the whole variable domain DTGVSQNPRHKITKRGQNVTFRCDPISEHNRLYWYRQTLGQGPEFLTYFQNEAQLEKSRLLSDRFSAERPKGSFSTLEIQRTEQGDSAMYLCASSLVGGSSYNEQFFGPGTRLTVL.

J is TRBJ2-5 and V is TRBV11-2; no clear D gene. The CDR3 runs 14 residues. Trimming took off 2 bases at V and 5 bases at J, with 12 bases between the two ends. Looked up from germline, CDR1 is SGHAT and CDR2 is FQNNGV. The chain's CDR3 is CASSLPPGGETQYF. The CDR3 DNA follows: TGTGCCAGCAGCTTACCGCCGGGTGGGGAGACCCAGTACTTC. Full variable domain (rest looked up from reference TRBV11-2 and TRBJ2-5): EAGVAQSPRYKIIEKRQSVAFWCNPISGHATLYWYQQILGQGPKLLIQFQNNGVVDDSQLPKDRFSAERLKGVDSTLKIQPAKLEDSAVYLCASSLPPGGETQYFGPGTRLLVL.

The gene calls are TRBV5-1 and TRBJ2-5; 9 bases map to TRBD1. Germline trimming cut 4 bases from V and 4 bases from J; bases unmatched to any gene: 11. This CDR3 contains 16 residues. The germline V gene has CDR1 SGHRS and CDR2 YFSETQ. DNA for the CDR3: TGCGCCAGCAGCGCAGGGAACAGGGGGCTGAGAGAGACCCAGTACTTC. Its protein product is CASSAGNRGLRETQYF.

The CDR3 loop is CSAPPDYGYTF. CDR3 sequence (DNA): TGCAGCGCACCCCCGGACTATGGCTACACCTTC. The genes are TRBV20-1 and TRBJ1-2; D is undetermined. The CDR3 covers 11 residues. CDR1 DFQATT and CDR2 SNEGSKA come from the germline V gene (reference sequence).

The J gene is TRBJ2-2, the V gene TRBV28; TRBD1 matches at 9 bases. From germline, CDR1 is MDHEN and CDR2 SYDVKM. This CDR3 spans 14 amino acids. Trimming cost V 6 bases and J 1 base; bases outside gene matches: 0. CDR3 loop: CASRTGGNTGELFF. The DNA for the CDR3 is TGTGCCAGCAGGACAGGGGGGAACACCGGGGAGCTGTTTTTT.

This clone turned up a few times. The chain combines TRBV5-5 with TRBJ2-7, with D possibly TRBD1 on 6 matching bases. The germline CDR1 and CDR2 sequences are SGHKS and YYEKEE (reference sequence). This CDR3 spans 17 amino acids. V lost 3 bases, J lost 3 bases, and 22 bases lay in between. The CDR3 region is CASSSFPSRDNLYEQYF. The DNA for the CDR3 is TGTGCCAGCAGCTCGTTCCCCTCCAGGGACAACCTCTACGAGCAGTACTTC.

This chain connects TRBV2 to TRBJ2-2; the match to TRBD2 covers 7 bases. There are 16 residues in the CDR3. Trimming cost V 1 base and J 4 bases; bases outside gene matches: 6. Germline CDR1 is SNHLY and CDR2 is FYNNEI. CDR3 sequence (DNA): TGTGCCAGCAGTGAAGATCTGGGGGGGGGCACCGGGGAGCTGTTTTTT. This gives the protein CASSEDLGGGTGELFF.

This chain links TRBV6-1 with TRBJ1-2; 7 bases match TRBD1. Germline values: CDR1 MNHNS, CDR2 SASEGT. V shed 6 bases, J shed 3 bases, and the junction held 10 bases outside the gene matches. The length of the CDR3 is 15 residues. The CDR3 nucleotides are TGTGCCAGCAGGGCGGGCGGGACAGAACACTATGGCTACACCTTC. Translated, it gives CASRAGGTEHYGYTF.

CDR3 DNA: TGTGCCAGCTCCTCCCTAAAGCAGGTCTACAATGAGCAGTTCTTC. Translation gives CASSSLKQVYNEQFF. V is TRBV27 and J is TRBJ2-1, with D unresolved. Per the germline V gene, CDR1 is MNHEY and CDR2 is SMNVEV (reference sequence). The V and J ends lost 8 bases and 3 bases respectively, with 17 bases between them. The CDR3 runs 15 residues.

The rearrangement links TRBV14 to TRBJ2-1; TRBD2 is a possible D gene (5 bases). Germline V gene data show CDR1 as SGHDN and CDR2 as FVKESK. Trimming took 1 base from V and 6 from J, leaving 10 bases between them. The CDR3 has 14 residues. In nucleotides, the CDR3 is TGTGCCAGCAGCCAAGCCAGGAGGACCAATGAGCAGTTCTTC. It encodes CASSQARRTNEQFF.

The chain combines TRBV5-1 with TRBJ2-1; D remains ambiguous. The CDR3 covers 13 residues. Germline-derived CDR1 and CDR2 are SGHRS and YFSETQ. Trimming left V 2 bases short and J 6 bases short, with 9 bases between. CDR3 DNA: TGCGCCAGCAGCTTAAACTCGGGCAATGAGCAGTTCTTC. It encodes CASSLNSGNEQFF.

This clone was found once. The V and J genes are TRBV6-1 and TRBJ2-7; TRBD1 is a possible D gene (6 bases). Looked up from germline, CDR1 is MNHNS and CDR2 is SASEGT. Between the trimmed V and J ends, which lost 6 bases and 2 bases, there was a span of 11 bases. The length of the CDR3 is 13 residues. CDR3 sequence reads: CASRLGQTYEQYF. Written as DNA, the CDR3 is TGTGCCAGCAGGCTTGGACAGACCTACGAGCAGTACTTC.

The V call is TRBV27, the J call TRBJ2-7; a possible D gene is TRBD2 (6 bases). Germline-derived CDR1 and CDR2 are MNHEY and SMNVEV (reference sequence). V shed 5 bases and J shed 0 bases, with 17 bases lying between them. This CDR3 comprises 16 residues. CDR3 sequence reads: CASSPFAGLVSYEQYF. The DNA for the CDR3 is TGTGCCAGCAGTCCTTTTGCGGGGCTCGTCTCCTACGAGCAGTACTTC.

The V gene is TRBV4-3, the J gene TRBJ1-2, with D possibly being TRBD1 (6 bases). V was clipped by 0 bases and J by 2 bases, with 10 bases between them. Looked up from germline, CDR1 is LGHNA and CDR2 is YSLEER. The CDR3 is made up of 15 amino acids. CDR3 loop: CASSQESDSNYGYTF. DNA of the CDR3: TGCGCCAGCAGCCAAGAGTCGGACAGCAACTATGGCTACACCTTC.

The chain couples TRBV6-6 to TRBJ1-5; possible D gene TRBD1, 5 bases. The CDR3 totals 16 residues. V was pared by 2 bases and J by 4 bases, with 15 bases between. Germline V gene data show CDR1 as MNHNY and CDR2 as SVGAGI (reference sequence). DNA of the CDR3: TGTGCCAGCAGTTACAGGGGAGGGGCCCATAATCAGCCCCAGCATTTT. Amino acid sequence: CASSYRGGAHNQPQHF.

This clone has a single count. This sequence joins TRBV5-6 and TRBJ2-1, with 8 bases matching TRBD2. The CDR3 consists of 19 residues. The germline V gene encodes CDR1 SGHDT and CDR2 YYEEEE. The junction had 18 bases not matched to a gene; V was cut back by 1 base and J by 6 bases. The CDR3 reads CASSLIRGGLGSQFNEQFF. The DNA for the CDR3 is TGTGCCAGCAGCTTGATACGGGGGGGCCTGGGTTCTCAATTCAATGAGCAGTTCTTC.

V gene TRBV28 combines with J gene TRBJ1-5; no reliable D call. V was shortened by 5 bases and J by 0 bases, with 11 bases between the two germline ends. Germline V gene data show CDR1 as MDHEN and CDR2 as SYDVKM. The CDR3 length is 15 residues. CDR3 region: CASSKRLFSNQPQHF. The CDR3 DNA reads TGTGCCAGCAGTAAGCGGTTGTTTAGCAATCAGCCCCAGCATTTT.

The V gene is TRBV5-6, the J gene TRBJ2-7, with 10 bases lining up with TRBD1. V lost 6 bases and J lost 5; bases outside the gene matches: 8. The CDR3 totals 14 residues. Looked up from germline, CDR1 is SGHDT and CDR2 is YYEEEE. CDR3 sequence reads: CASNNRDRGNEQYF. The DNA for the CDR3 is TGTGCCAGCAACAACCGGGACAGGGGCAACGAGCAGTACTTC.

This clone was counted between two and nine times. This rearrangement joins TRBV5-5 to TRBJ2-7; TRBD2 matches at 9 bases. J gave up 4 bases and V 2 bases, and 4 bases lay outside the gene matches. The CDR3 contains 14 residues. Germline-derived CDR1 and CDR2 are SGHKS and YYEKEE (reference sequence). CDR3 nucleotides: TGTGCCAGCAGCTTTGCGGGAGGGCTGTACGAGCAGTACTTC. Encoded protein: CASSFAGGLYEQYF.

The chain has TRBV7-9 and TRBJ1-4, with D perhaps matching TRBD1 (6 bases). Germline V CDR1 and CDR2: SEHNR, FQNEAQ (reference sequence). The CDR3 is 14 amino acids. The V end was cut by 5 bases, the J end by 7 bases, with 14 bases between. The CDR3 region has the DNA TGTGCCAGCAGCCAACAGGGATCGGCTGAAAAACTGTTTTTT. Protein sequence: CASSQQGSAEKLFF.

The chain employs TRBV5-4 and TRBJ1-6; tentatively, D is TRBD1 (5 bases). The CDR3 sequence is 15 residues long. CDR1 and CDR2 from the germline V gene are SGHNT and YYREEE (reference sequence). V shed 1 base and J shed 5 bases, with 10 bases lying between them. The chain's CDR3 is CASSLLATDNSPLHF. In DNA form, the CDR3 reads TGTGCCAGCAGCTTGTTGGCGACAGATAATTCACCCCTCCACTTT. The whole variable domain, filled in from reference TRBV5-4 and TRBJ1-6, reads ETGVTQSPTHLIKTRGQQVTLRCSSQSGHNTVSWYQQALGQGPQFIFQYYREEENGRGNFPPRFSGLQFPNYSSELNVNALELDDSALYLCASSLLATDNSPLHFGNGTRLTVT.